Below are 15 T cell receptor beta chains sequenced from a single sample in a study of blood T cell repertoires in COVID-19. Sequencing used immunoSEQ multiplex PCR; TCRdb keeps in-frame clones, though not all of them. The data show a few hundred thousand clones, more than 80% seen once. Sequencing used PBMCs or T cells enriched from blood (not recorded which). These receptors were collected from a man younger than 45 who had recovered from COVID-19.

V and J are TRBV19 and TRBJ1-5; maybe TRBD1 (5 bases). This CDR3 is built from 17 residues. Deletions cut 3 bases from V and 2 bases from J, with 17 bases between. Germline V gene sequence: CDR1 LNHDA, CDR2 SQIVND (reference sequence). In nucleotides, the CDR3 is TGTGCCAGTAGTATCACTCCTTTGCCAGGGCGCAATCAGCCCCAGCATTTT. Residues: CASSITPLPGRNQPQHF.

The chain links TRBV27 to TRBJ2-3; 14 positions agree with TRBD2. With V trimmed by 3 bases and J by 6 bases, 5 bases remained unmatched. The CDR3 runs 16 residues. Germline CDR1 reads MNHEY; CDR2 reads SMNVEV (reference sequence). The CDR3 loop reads CASSFGLAGGRDTQYF. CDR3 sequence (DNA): TGTGCCAGCAGTTTCGGACTAGCGGGAGGCCGGGATACGCAGTATTTT.

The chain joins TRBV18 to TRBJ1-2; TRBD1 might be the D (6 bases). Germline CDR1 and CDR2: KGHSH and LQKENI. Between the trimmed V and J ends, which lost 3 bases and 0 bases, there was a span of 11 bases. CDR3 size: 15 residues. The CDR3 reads CASSPGQKTNYGYTF. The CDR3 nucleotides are TGTGCCAGCTCACCCGGACAGAAGACTAACTATGGCTACACCTTC.

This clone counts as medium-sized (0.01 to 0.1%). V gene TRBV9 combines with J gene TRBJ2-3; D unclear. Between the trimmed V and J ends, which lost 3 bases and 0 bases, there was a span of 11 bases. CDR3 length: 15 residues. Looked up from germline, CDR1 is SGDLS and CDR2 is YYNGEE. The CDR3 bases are TGTGCCAGCAGCGACCTAGGCCATAGCACAGATACGCAGTATTTT. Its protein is CASSDLGHSTDTQYF.

The DNA of the CDR3 is TGTGCCAGCAGCCAACTTAGCGGGGGGGCCCACAATGAGCAGTTCTTC. This codes for CASSQLSGGAHNEQFF. V is TRBV4-2 and J is TRBJ2-1; 11 nucleotides match TRBD2. Germline CDR1 reads LGHNA; CDR2 reads YNFKEQ. The CDR3 contains 16 residues. J lost 5 bases, V lost 2 bases, and 5 bases had no gene match.

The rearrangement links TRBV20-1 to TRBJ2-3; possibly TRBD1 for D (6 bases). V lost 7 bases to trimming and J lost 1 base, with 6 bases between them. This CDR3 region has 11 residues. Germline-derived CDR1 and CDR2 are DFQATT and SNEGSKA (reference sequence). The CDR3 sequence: CSGQGTDTQYF. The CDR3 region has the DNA TGCAGTGGACAGGGCACAGATACGCAGTATTTT.

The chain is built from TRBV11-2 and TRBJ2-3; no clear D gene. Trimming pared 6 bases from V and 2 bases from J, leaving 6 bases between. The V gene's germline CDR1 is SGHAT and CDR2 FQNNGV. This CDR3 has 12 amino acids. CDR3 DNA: TGTGCCAGCAGGAGAACCACAGATACGCAGTATTTT. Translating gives CASRRTTDTQYF.

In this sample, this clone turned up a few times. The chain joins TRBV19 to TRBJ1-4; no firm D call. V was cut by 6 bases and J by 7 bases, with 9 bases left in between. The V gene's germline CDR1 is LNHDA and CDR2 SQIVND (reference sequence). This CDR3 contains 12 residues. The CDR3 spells CASSSEGEKLFF. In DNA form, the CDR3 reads TGTGCCAGTAGCTCTGAGGGTGAAAAACTGTTTTTT.

CDR3 region: CASRGSGVNTGELFF. The CDR3 DNA reads TGCGCCAGCAGAGGATCGGGAGTCAACACCGGGGAGCTGTTTTTT. The chain carries TRBV5-1 and TRBJ2-2, with D perhaps TRBD2 (6 bases). The germline V and J ends were trimmed by 5 bases and 2 bases, with 13 bases remaining between them. The CDR3 covers 15 residues. Germline V gene lookup returns CDR1 SGHRS and CDR2 YFSETQ. Drawing the rest from reference TRBV5-1 and TRBJ2-2, the complete variable domain is KAGVTQTPRYLIKTRGQQVTLSCSPISGHRSVSWYQQTPGQGLQFLFEYFSETQRNKGNFPGRFSGRQFSNSRSEMNVSTLELGDSALYLCASRGSGVNTGELFFGEGSRLTVL.

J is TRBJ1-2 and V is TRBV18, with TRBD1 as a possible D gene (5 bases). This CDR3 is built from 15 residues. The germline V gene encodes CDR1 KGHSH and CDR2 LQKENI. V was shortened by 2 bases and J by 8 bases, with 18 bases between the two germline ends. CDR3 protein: CASSPMDTAGGGYTF. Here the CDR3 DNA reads TGTGCCAGCTCACCAATGGACACGGCCGGGGGAGGCTACACCTTC.

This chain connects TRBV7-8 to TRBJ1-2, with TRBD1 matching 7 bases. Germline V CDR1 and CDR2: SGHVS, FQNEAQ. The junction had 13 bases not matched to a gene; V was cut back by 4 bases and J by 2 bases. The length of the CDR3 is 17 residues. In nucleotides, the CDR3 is TGTGCCAGCAGCTCCCGGGACAGCCATCTAGCGAACTATGGCTACACCTTC. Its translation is CASSSRDSHLANYGYTF.

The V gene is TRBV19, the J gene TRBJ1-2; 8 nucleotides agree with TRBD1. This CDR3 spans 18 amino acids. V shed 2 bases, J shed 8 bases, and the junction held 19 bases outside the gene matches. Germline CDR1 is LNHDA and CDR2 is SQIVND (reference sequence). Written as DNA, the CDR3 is TGTGCCAGTAGTATATCGACAATCTCCGGACAGGGCGGAGGGGGCTACACCTTC. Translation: CASSISTISGQGGGGYTF.

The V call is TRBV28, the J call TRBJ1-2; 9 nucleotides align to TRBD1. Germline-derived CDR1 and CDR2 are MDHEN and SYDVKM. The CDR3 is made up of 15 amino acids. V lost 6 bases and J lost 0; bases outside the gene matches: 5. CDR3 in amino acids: CASSPGDRANYGYTF. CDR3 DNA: TGTGCCAGCAGCCCAGGGGACAGGGCTAACTATGGCTACACCTTC.

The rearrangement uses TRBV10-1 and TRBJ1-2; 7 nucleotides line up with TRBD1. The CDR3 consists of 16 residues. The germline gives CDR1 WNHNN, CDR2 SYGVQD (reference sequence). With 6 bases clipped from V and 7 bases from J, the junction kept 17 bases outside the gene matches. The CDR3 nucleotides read TGCGCCAGCAGCGAGGACCCCTACGGACAGGCAGGTGGCTACACCTTC. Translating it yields CASSEDPYGQAGGYTF.

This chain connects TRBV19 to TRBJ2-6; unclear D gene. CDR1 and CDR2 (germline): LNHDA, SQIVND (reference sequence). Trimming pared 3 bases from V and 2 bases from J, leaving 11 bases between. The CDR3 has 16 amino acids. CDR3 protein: CASSIVDSPGANVLTF. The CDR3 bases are TGTGCCAGTAGTATTGTCGACTCCCCTGGGGCCAACGTCCTGACTTTC.